This T cell receptor (beta chain) emerged from a study of T-cell memory formation after mild COVID-19. Barcoded TCR alpha and TCR beta cDNA libraries with UMIs came from 5'RACE using constant-segment primers. Via MiXCR, TCRdb re-called the 5' RACE reads, giving one row per CDR3 protein. The table lists hundreds of thousands of distinct CDR3 sequences, about 18% of them singletons. The germline CDR1 and CDR2 sequences are LNHDA and SQIVND (reference sequence). There are 15 residues in the CDR3. Trimming pared 3 bases from V and 9 bases from J, leaving 15 bases between. In regard to this clonotype: Antigen: not known.

Regarding the study as a whole: CD4+ contracting clones lay mainly in CM and EM, CD8+ ones in EMRA.

Sequencing was done on a sample of PBMCs or a T cell subset sorted from them (not recorded which). V gene TRBV19 combines with J gene TRBJ1-6; D uncertain. This TCR came from an adult woman who had mild COVID-19 (a few samples of this study predate the infection). Cell type and time point are not known. The CDR3 loop reads CASSIAEGSGSPLHF. The DNA for the CDR3 is TGTGCCAGTAGTATCGCCGAGGGATCTGGTTCACCCCTCCACTTT.